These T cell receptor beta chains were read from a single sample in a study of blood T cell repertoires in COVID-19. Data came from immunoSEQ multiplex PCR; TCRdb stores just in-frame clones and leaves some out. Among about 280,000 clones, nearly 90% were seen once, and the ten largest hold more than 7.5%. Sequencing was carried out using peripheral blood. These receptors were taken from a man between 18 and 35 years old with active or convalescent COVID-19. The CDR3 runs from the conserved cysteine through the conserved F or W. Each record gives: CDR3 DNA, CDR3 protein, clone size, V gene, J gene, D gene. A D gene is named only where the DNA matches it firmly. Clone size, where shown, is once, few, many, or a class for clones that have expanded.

DNA: TGCAGCGCTCTATGGACAGGGGGTGGGGAGACCCAGTACTTC; CDR3: CSALWTGGGETQYF; size: -; V: TRBV29-1; J: TRBJ2-5; D: TRBD1
DNA: TGTGCCAGCAGCCAAGAAGGGGGCTTAATGAATTCACCCCTCCACTTT; CDR3: CASSQEGGLMNSPLHF; size: -; V: TRBV3-1/TRBV3-2; J: TRBJ1-6; D: TRBD1
DNA: TGTGCCAGCAGCTACGGGGGACTTAATGAAAAACTGTTTTTT; CDR3: CASSYGGLNEKLFF; size: -; V: TRBV7-9; J: TRBJ1-4; D: -
DNA: TGCGCCAGCAGCGCAACCGGGACTGACACAGATACGCAGTATTTT; CDR3: CASSATGTDTDTQYF; size: -; V: TRBV5-1; J: TRBJ2-3; D: -
DNA: TGTGCTAGTGGTTTGGTACGAGGGAATCAGCCCCAGCATTTT; CDR3: CASGLVRGNQPQHF; size: -; V: TRBV12-5; J: TRBJ1-5; D: -
DNA: TGTGCCAGTACCCCCCAGGGAGGTGGCACTGAAGCTTTCTTT; CDR3: CASTPQGGGTEAFF; size: -; V: TRBV19; J: TRBJ1-1; D: -
DNA: TGCGCCAGCAGCCCTTTCAGCACAGATACGCAGTATTTT; CDR3: CASSPFSTDTQYF; size: -; V: TRBV5-1; J: TRBJ2-3; D: -
DNA: TGCAGCGTTGAAGATTCAGGGGCGCGCACTGAAGCTTTCTTT; CDR3: CSVEDSGARTEAFF; size: once; V: TRBV29-1; J: TRBJ1-1; D: -
DNA: TGCGCCAGCAGCCCGCCGGCTCGCGGGGGCGAGCAGTACTTC; CDR3: CASSPPARGGEQYF; size: -; V: TRBV5-1; J: TRBJ2-7; D: TRBD2
DNA: TGTGCCAGCAGTCGAAAAACCCCCTATAGCAATCAGCCCCAGCATTTT; CDR3: CASSRKTPYSNQPQHF; size: -; V: TRBV6-6; J: TRBJ1-5; D: -
DNA: TGTGCCAGCAGCTCGACTAGCAGAGCAGATACGCAGTATTTT; CDR3: CASSSTSRADTQYF; size: -; V: TRBV6-2/TRBV6-3; J: TRBJ2-3; D: TRBD2
DNA: TGTGCCATCAGTGACAGACAGGGGGCGAGTATTATGAACATTCAGTACTTC; CDR3: CAISDRQGASIMNIQYF; size: -; V: TRBV10-3; J: TRBJ2-4; D: TRBD1
DNA: TGTGCCAGCAGCCCGGAGGACCCCACTGAAGCTTTCTTT; CDR3: CASSPEDPTEAFF; size: -; V: TRBV2; J: TRBJ1-1; D: -
DNA: TGTGCCATCAGATCGGGGGGCCCGTCCTACGAGCAGTACTTC; CDR3: CAIRSGGPSYEQYF; size: -; V: TRBV10-3; J: TRBJ2-7; D: -
DNA: TGTGCCAGCAGCCAAGACAGGGAGAACACTGAAGCTTTCTTT; CDR3: CASSQDRENTEAFF; size: -; V: TRBV3-1/TRBV3-2; J: TRBJ1-1; D: -
DNA: TGTGCCAGCTCACCAATACTGGGACAGGGGTACCAAGAGACCCAGTACTTC; CDR3: CASSPILGQGYQETQYF; size: once; V: TRBV18; J: TRBJ2-5; D: TRBD1
DNA: TGTGCCAGCCGATCTTGGGCGAACCAAGAGACCCAGTACTTC; CDR3: CASRSWANQETQYF; size: -; V: TRBV5-6; J: TRBJ2-5; D: -
DNA: TGTGCCAGCAGTCCAGACCAGGGATATGGCTACACCTTC; CDR3: CASSPDQGYGYTF; size: -; V: TRBV6-4; J: TRBJ1-2; D: -
DNA: TGTGCCAGCAGTTACCTCGGGGGTTCCAGCACAGATACGCAGTATTTT; CDR3: CASSYLGGSSTDTQYF; size: -; V: TRBV6-2/TRBV6-3; J: TRBJ2-3; D: -
DNA: TGCGCCAGCAGCTTGGAGCTTAGCGGTTACGAGCAGTACTTC; CDR3: CASSLELSGYEQYF; size: once; V: TRBV5-1; J: TRBJ2-7; D: -
DNA: TGTGCCAGCAGCGTCCGTAGCGGGGGGCCGGCTGGGGAGCTGTTTTTT; CDR3: CASSVRSGGPAGELFF; size: -; V: TRBV9; J: TRBJ2-2; D: TRBD2
DNA: TGTGCCACCAGCAGAGGCAGGGACACCGGGGAGCTGTTTTTT; CDR3: CATSRGRDTGELFF; size: -; V: TRBV15; J: TRBJ2-2; D: -
DNA: TGCAGCGTTACTGGCGACAGGCCCAGGGGTGTCCCCCTCCACTTT; CDR3: CSVTGDRPRGVPLHF; size: -; V: TRBV29-1; J: TRBJ1-6; D: -
DNA: TGCGCCAGCAGCGAGGGACAGTTGGTTGGCACTGAAGCTTTCTTT; CDR3: CASSEGQLVGTEAFF; size: -; V: TRBV5-1; J: TRBJ1-1; D: TRBD1
DNA: TGTGCCAGTAGTACAAACCCCCGCGACAGGAGCTCTGGAAACACCATATATTTT; CDR3: CASSTNPRDRSSGNTIYF; size: -; V: TRBV19; J: TRBJ1-3; D: -
DNA: TGTGCCAGCAGCCAAGATCGGGGTTCACCCCTCCACTTT; CDR3: CASSQDRGSPLHF; size: -; V: TRBV14; J: TRBJ1-6; D: -
DNA: TGCGCCAGCAGCTTGGCAGGGGACAGGGGAATTTACGAGCAGTACTTC; CDR3: CASSLAGDRGIYEQYF; size: -; V: TRBV5-1; J: TRBJ2-7; D: TRBD1
DNA: TGTGCCAGCAGTGACTCGGCTAGCGGGGGGGACGAGCAGTACTTC; CDR3: CASSDSASGGDEQYF; size: few; V: TRBV6-4; J: TRBJ2-7; D: TRBD2
DNA: TGTGCCAGCAGACCCCGGACAGGGTATGAAAAACTGTTTTTT; CDR3: CASRPRTGYEKLFF; size: -; V: TRBV6-5; J: TRBJ1-4; D: TRBD1
DNA: TGCGCCAGCAGCTTAGGGTCTGGGGGGTTTGAAGCTTTCTTT; CDR3: CASSLGSGGFEAFF; size: -; V: TRBV5-1; J: TRBJ1-1; D: -
DNA: TGCGCCAGCAGCTTGGACTGGGGGACGGGAGAATCTTTCTTT; CDR3: CASSLDWGTGESFF; size: -; V: TRBV5-1; J: TRBJ1-1; D: -
DNA: TGTGCCAGTAGTATTGAAGGGACAGGGAGGTCACCCCTCCACTTT; CDR3: CASSIEGTGRSPLHF; size: -; V: TRBV19; J: TRBJ1-6; D: TRBD1
DNA: TGTGCCAGCAGTGATTCCGCCAGGGGGACCCCCTACGAGCAGTACTTC; CDR3: CASSDSARGTPYEQYF; size: -; V: TRBV6-1; J: TRBJ2-7; D: TRBD1
DNA: TGTGCCACCATAGGACAGGGTCTCAAAGGAAACACCATATATTTT; CDR3: CATIGQGLKGNTIYF; size: -; V: TRBV6-5; J: TRBJ1-3; D: TRBD1
DNA: TGTGCCAGCAGTTCCGGATGGGGGGGCGATACCACTGAAGCTTTCTTT; CDR3: CASSSGWGGDTTEAFF; size: -; V: TRBV6-5; J: TRBJ1-1; D: -
DNA: TGTGCCAGCAGTTTGGCTGTAGCGGATACGCAGTATTTT; CDR3: CASSLAVADTQYF; size: -; V: TRBV12-3/TRBV12-4; J: TRBJ2-3; D: -
DNA: TGTGCCACCAGTGACGGACGGGGAAGTAATGAAAAACTGTTTTTT; CDR3: CATSDGRGSNEKLFF; size: few; V: TRBV24-1; J: TRBJ1-4; D: -
DNA: TGTGCCATCAGTGAGTCCCAGTCTCTGGGGGCTATTGCGAACACCGGGGAGCTGTTTTTT; CDR3: CAISESQSLGAIANTGELFF; size: -; V: TRBV10-3; J: TRBJ2-2; D: -
DNA: TGTGCTAGTGGTTTGGAAGGGGGTAACTATGGCTACACCTTC; CDR3: CASGLEGGNYGYTF; size: -; V: TRBV12-5; J: TRBJ1-2; D: -
DNA: TGTGCCAGCTCACCAACGAGTGATCAGCCCCAGCATTTT; CDR3: CASSPTSDQPQHF; size: -; V: TRBV18; J: TRBJ1-5; D: -
DNA: TGTGCCAGTGCGGGTACTAGCATCAATGAGCAGTTCTTC; CDR3: CASAGTSINEQFF; size: -; V: TRBV2; J: TRBJ2-1; D: -
DNA: TGTGCTAGTGGTTTCAGTCTCTGGACACCTCCACCCCCCACAGATACGCAGTATTTT; CDR3: CASGFSLWTPPPPTDTQYF; size: -; V: TRBV12-5; J: TRBJ2-3; D: -
DNA: TGTGCCAGCAGTGAATACAGCGGAAACACCATATATTTT; CDR3: CASSEYSGNTIYF; size: -; V: TRBV2; J: TRBJ1-3; D: -
DNA: TGTGCCAGCAGCTTAAGCGGGGGGATAACAGATACGCAGTATTTT; CDR3: CASSLSGGITDTQYF; size: -; V: TRBV7-3; J: TRBJ2-3; D: TRBD2
DNA: TGTGCCAGCAGTGAATCTAGGCGGACTGAAGCTTTCTTT; CDR3: CASSESRRTEAFF; size: -; V: TRBV2; J: TRBJ1-1; D: -
DNA: TGCACCAGCAGCCCCTATCGGGGGGGGCCGACCGGGGAGCTGTTTTTT; CDR3: CTSSPYRGGPTGELFF; size: once; V: TRBV1; J: TRBJ2-2; D: -
DNA: TGCGCCAGCGGCCAAGATCTTGGGATGGCCGGGGATGGCTACACCTTC; CDR3: CASGQDLGMAGDGYTF; size: -; V: TRBV4-3; J: TRBJ1-2; D: -